The TCR beta chain described here comes from a study of T cells expressing NK-cell markers. Germline CDR1 and CDR2: GTSNPN and SVGIG (reference sequence). This CDR3 contains 12 residues. UMIs were included in TCR beta cDNA generated by 5'RACE template switching. With the 5' RACE reads reprocessed, TCRdb shows one record per CDR3 protein and no DNA. The ten top clones account for roughly a tenth, within a sample of 350,000 to 400,000 distinct CDR3 sequences. Study-wide points: Each of roughly six donors carried dominant NKG2C+ clonotypes accounting for roughly 1.0-7.5% of CD8+ T cells. The CD3+CD56-NKG2C+ fraction was also led by these clonotypes in several donors.

A remark on this clonotype: Antigen specificity is unknown.

This chain joins TRBV30 and TRBJ2-1; TCRdb gives TRBD1 as the D gene, but with no DNA this cannot be confirmed. Sequenced: blood T cells: a sorted CD56 or NKG2C T cell subset, CD4+ or CD8+ T cells, or bulk PBMC T cells (not recorded which). This clonotype was sampled from a woman aged 50 to 65 in good health. This CDR3 is CAWARTGNEQFF.